Below are 3 T cell receptor beta chains sequenced from a single sample in a study of blood T cell repertoires in COVID-19. Clones were read by immunoSEQ multiplex PCR, and TCRdb kept only the in-frame ones, dropping some. The data contain under 250,000 clones, 80% to 85% of them singletons. Sequencing was carried out using PBMCs or T cells enriched from blood (not recorded which). These receptors originate from a woman between 50 and 59 years old with acute COVID-19.

Turning to this clone: This same CDR3 is encoded by further DNA sequences in the sample. The J gene is TRBJ1-5, the V gene TRBV28; perhaps TRBD1 as D (5 bases). The CDR3 extends over 13 amino acids. Germline assignment: CDR1 MDHEN and CDR2 SYDVKM. V lost 7 bases, J lost 4 bases, and 11 bases lay in between. CDR3: CASIGQGNQPQHF. The DNA for the CDR3 is TGTGCCAGCATTGGTCAGGGTAATCAGCCCCAGCATTTT.

In its sample, this clone was seen a few times. The rearrangement uses TRBV7-2 and TRBJ2-2, with TRBD1 matching over 9 bases. Germline V gene lookup returns CDR1 SGHTA and CDR2 FQGNSA. The CDR3 consists of 15 residues. Trimming took 3 bases from V and 4 from J; bases not matched to a gene: 3. The CDR3 nucleotides read TGTGCCAGCAGCTTCGGGACAGGGATCACCGGGGAGCTGTTTTTT. This sequence encodes CASSFGTGITGELFF.

This chain connects TRBV7-3 to TRBJ2-1; TRBD1 is a possible D gene (5 bases). CDR1 is SGHTA, CDR2 FQGTGA, per germline. This CDR3 has 15 residues. V was clipped by 1 base and J by 4 bases, with 11 bases between them. The CDR3 loop reads CASSLMGLEYNEQFF. In DNA, the CDR3 is TGTGCCAGCAGCTTAATGGGGCTAGAGTACAATGAGCAGTTCTTC.